What follows are 26 T cell receptor beta chains derived from one specimen sequenced in a study of T cells in localized non-small cell lung cancer. Sequencing was performed with immunoSEQ multiplex PCR; in TCRdb, only in-frame clones are kept and a portion is missing. The repertoire holds some 4,300 clones, 32% seen once, with approximately 9.9% in the top ten. The starting material was lung tumor tissue, obtained before any cancer treatment. These receptors all stem from a woman aged 40-69 years with stage II squamous cell lung carcinoma.

The gene calls are TRBV5-1 and TRBJ2-2; 12 nucleotides align to TRBD2. V lost 3 bases, J lost 5 bases, and 11 bases stayed unmatched. This CDR3 spans 18 amino acids. Germline CDR1 SGHRS, CDR2 YFSETQ. Here the CDR3 DNA reads TGCGCCAGCAGCTCCGGACTAGCGGGAAACGCTGGGACCGGGGAGCTGTTTTTT. It encodes CASSSGLAGNAGTGELFF.

The sample holds a few counts of this clone. The chain combines TRBV9 with TRBJ2-4; D is ambiguous. CDR1 is SGDLS and CDR2 is YYNGEE in the germline V gene. The CDR3 is 13 amino acids. Trimming removed 5 bases from V and 8 bases from J, with 14 bases in between. CDR3 DNA: TGTGCCAGCAGTGAAGCGCAGCCTCACATTCAGTACTTC. This sequence encodes CASSEAQPHIQYF.

This clone turned up a few times. V is TRBV11-3 and J is TRBJ1-1; possible D gene TRBD1, 5 bases. This CDR3 comprises 14 residues. CDR1 and CDR2 from the germline V gene are SGHNT and YENEEA. V was cut by 0 bases and J by 5 bases, with 10 bases left in between. Here the CDR3 reads CASSLEGGNTEAFF. CDR3 bases: TGTGCCAGCAGCTTAGAGGGGGGGAATACTGAAGCTTTCTTT.

The gene calls are TRBV11-3 and TRBJ2-7; possible D gene TRBD1, 6 bases. This CDR3 spans 15 amino acids. V lost 5 bases to trimming and J lost 2 bases, with 16 bases between them. The germline V gene encodes CDR1 SGHNT and CDR2 YENEEA. For the CDR3, the DNA is TGTGCCAGCAGCCTTTCCAGGGGTCTGGCCTACGAGCAGTACTTC. Its protein product is CASSLSRGLAYEQYF.

The sample holds a few counts of this clone. The V call is TRBV19, the J call TRBJ1-1, with D uncertain. The germline V gene encodes CDR1 LNHDA and CDR2 SQIVND (reference sequence). The CDR3 contains 14 residues. V lost 4 bases and J 0 bases, leaving 9 bases between the germline ends. CDR3 sequence: CASSKSTVNTEAFF. The DNA of the CDR3 is TGTGCCAGTAGTAAATCCACAGTGAACACTGAAGCTTTCTTT.

By share, this clone counts as medium-sized (0.01 to 0.1%). This chain joins TRBV12-5 and TRBJ1-3; the D gene is possibly TRBD1 (5 bases). CDR3 length: 13 amino acids. Per the germline V gene, CDR1 is LGHNT and CDR2 is FRNRAP. The CDR3 protein is CAFSRTSGNTIYF. Written as DNA, the CDR3 is TGTGCGTTTTCCCGGACATCTGGAAACACCATATATTTT.

The chain joins TRBV28 to TRBJ1-2; a possible D gene is TRBD1 (6 bases). This CDR3 spans 13 amino acids. Per germline, CDR1 MDHEN and CDR2 SYDVKM. V lost 4 bases and J lost 2, with 8 bases in between. The CDR3 region has the DNA TGTGCCAGCAGTTGGGGGACAAACTATGGCTACACCTTC. Translation gives CASSWGTNYGYTF.

The chain uses TRBV12-5 and TRBJ1-1; D is unresolved. V lost 2 bases to trimming and J lost 4 bases, with 14 bases between them. CDR1 and CDR2 from the germline V gene are LGHNT and FRNRAP. The CDR3 is 15 residues long. The CDR3 nucleotides are TGTGCTAGTGGTTTGTCCGGGCCTTGGGCCACTGAAGCTTTCTTT. The encoded protein is CASGLSGPWATEAFF.

J is TRBJ2-1 and V is TRBV5-1, with 10 nucleotides matching TRBD2. CDR3 length: 16 amino acids. Germline V CDR1 and CDR2: SGHRS, YFSETQ. Trimming removed 3 bases from V and 7 bases from J; junction bases left unmatched: 10. The CDR3 DNA follows: TGCGCCAGCAGCTGGACCACTAGCGGGATAGGTAATGAGCAGTTCTTC. The encoded protein is CASSWTTSGIGNEQFF.

The V and J genes are TRBV5-1 and TRBJ1-1; TRBD1 is a possible D gene (5 bases). Trimming took 5 bases from V and 1 from J, leaving 12 bases between them. This CDR3 is 14 amino acids long. CDR1 is SGHRS and CDR2 is YFSETQ in the germline V gene. CDR3 coding DNA: TGCGCCAGCAGACCGTTTGGGGGGAACACTGAAGCTTTCTTT. It encodes CASRPFGGNTEAFF.

This clone was detected a few times. The rearrangement uses TRBV12-5 and TRBJ1-1; D remains unclear. The CDR3 loop spans 15 amino acids. The V gene lost 2 bases and the J gene lost 6 bases, with 16 bases spanning the gap. The V gene's germline CDR1 is LGHNT and CDR2 FRNRAP. CDR3 sequence: CASGLWMGSVSEAFF. CDR3 coding DNA: TGTGCTAGTGGTTTGTGGATGGGGTCGGTGTCTGAAGCTTTCTTT.

This clone has more than one count but fewer than ten. The DNA of the CDR3 is TGTGCCAGCAGCCGGCACCTCCCCGTTCTAGAGACCCAGTACTTC. It yields the protein CASSRHLPVLETQYF. The V and J genes are TRBV9 and TRBJ2-5, with D hard to call. CDR1 is SGDLS and CDR2 is YYNGEE in the germline V gene. V was clipped by 4 bases and J by 4 bases, with 17 bases between them. CDR3 size: 15 residues.

This clone was seen only a few times. This chain uses TRBV6-8 with TRBJ1-1; D unresolved. Per germline, CDR1 MNHGY and CDR2 SAAAGT. Between the trimmed V and J ends, which lost 5 bases and 11 bases, there was a span of 15 bases. The CDR3 contains 12 residues. The CDR3 sequence: CASSPGERWAFF. The CDR3 DNA follows: TGTGCCAGCAGTCCAGGAGAGAGATGGGCTTTCTTT.

CDR3 bases: TGCGCCAGCAGCTCTACCGGGACTAGCGGCAATGAGCAGTTCTTC. It translates to CASSSTGTSGNEQFF. The chain joins TRBV5-1 to TRBJ2-1, with 11 bases identical to TRBD2. CDR1 and CDR2 from the germline V gene are SGHRS and YFSETQ. This CDR3 is 15 amino acids long. J gave up 6 bases and V 3 bases, and 5 bases lay outside the gene matches.

This clone was found a few times. The V and J genes are TRBV6-8 and TRBJ1-1; D is possibly TRBD1 (6 bases). The CDR3 covers 12 residues. Germline V CDR1 and CDR2: MNHGY, SAAAGT. Trimming removed 6 bases at V and 7 bases at J, with 12 bases between. CDR3 nucleotides: TGTGCCAGCAGGGTGGGGGGGCGTGAAGCTTTCTTT. This codes for CASRVGGREAFF.

This clone has only a few counts. The genes are TRBV28 and TRBJ2-1, with D tentatively TRBD2 (5 bases). Germline CDR1 reads MDHEN; CDR2 reads SYDVKM. This CDR3 has 16 amino acids. Trimming cost V 3 bases and J 4 bases, with 16 bases left between them. In DNA form, the CDR3 reads TGTGCCAGCAGTTTGAGAGGAGGAGCGCCTTACAATGAGCAGTTCTTC. Translated, it gives CASSLRGGAPYNEQFF.

By proportion, this clone is medium-sized. The rearrangement links TRBV4-1 to TRBJ1-1; weak D call: TRBD1 (5 bases). The CDR3 sequence is 15 residues long. The V and J ends lost 0 bases and 7 bases respectively, with 15 bases between them. Germline values: CDR1 MGHRA, CDR2 YSYEKL. The CDR3 spells CASSQDSSGTYEAFF. The DNA for the CDR3 is TGCGCCAGCAGCCAAGATAGTTCCGGGACCTATGAAGCTTTCTTT.

By proportion, this clone is medium-sized. The V and J genes are TRBV23-1 and TRBJ1-6, with D maybe TRBD1 (6 bases). TRBV23-1 is identified as an open reading frame with a role that is uncertain. CDR3 length: 15 amino acids. V lost 4 bases, J lost 7 bases, and 14 bases lay in between. The CDR3 spells CASSRPTGKNSPLHF. The CDR3 DNA sequence: TGCGCCAGCAGTCGCCCGACAGGTAAGAATTCACCCCTCCACTTT.

The chain employs TRBV18 and TRBJ1-4; TRBD1 might be the D (6 bases). Germline lookup yields CDR1 KGHSH and CDR2 LQKENI. This CDR3 region has 12 residues. Trimming stripped 3 bases from V and 8 bases from J, with 7 bases between. The chain's CDR3 is CASSPQGEKLFF. Written as DNA, the CDR3 is TGTGCCAGCTCACCCCAGGGGGAAAAACTGTTTTTT. Drawing the rest from reference TRBV18 and TRBJ1-4, the complete variable domain is NAGVMQNPRHLVRRRGQEARLRCSPMKGHSHVYWYRQLPEEGLKFMVYLQKENIIDESGMPKERFSAEFPKEGPSILRIQQVVRGDSAAYFCASSPQGEKLFFGSGTQLSVL.

This clone was detected a few times. V and J are TRBV6-8 and TRBJ2-1; D unresolved. This CDR3 has 15 residues. CDR1 and CDR2 (germline): MNHGY, SAAAGT. V was trimmed by 0 bases and J by 8 bases, leaving 14 bases between them. The CDR3 DNA sequence: TGTGCCAGCAGTTACTCGGGTACCCGAAGGGATGAGCAGTTCTTC. Protein sequence: CASSYSGTRRDEQFF.

The gene calls are TRBV28 and TRBJ1-3; TRBD1 might be the D (6 bases). The V end was cut by 3 bases, the J end by 4 bases, with 22 bases between. The CDR3 consists of 18 residues. CDR1 and CDR2 (germline): MDHEN, SYDVKM. The CDR3 bases are TGTGCCAGCAGTTTGCCAAGAGGACAGTACGTAGAGGGAAACACCATATATTTT. Protein product: CASSLPRGQYVEGNTIYF.

The CDR3 coding sequence is TGTGCCAGTAGTATCAGGGGAGAGAACACTGAAGCTTTCTTT. Its protein is CASSIRGENTEAFF. The rearrangement joins TRBV19 to TRBJ1-1, with D possibly TRBD1 on 6 matching bases. The germline V and J ends were trimmed by 3 bases and 1 base, with 9 bases remaining between them. Germline V gene sequence: CDR1 LNHDA, CDR2 SQIVND (reference sequence). This CDR3 has 14 residues.

This clone came up a few times. This chain links TRBV28 with TRBJ2-7; TRBD1 agrees at 12 bases. Germline CDR1 and CDR2: MDHEN and SYDVKM. V lost 7 bases, J lost 5 bases, and 9 bases stayed unmatched. This CDR3 has 15 amino acids. CDR3 DNA sequence: TGTGCCAGCACCTTGGGGACAGGGGGCTTCCACGAGCAGTACTTC. Protein product: CASTLGTGGFHEQYF.

The DNA for the CDR3 is TGCGCCAGCAGCCGGGGACAGGTTTCCTACAATGAGCAGTTCTTC. This encodes CASSRGQVSYNEQFF. V is TRBV5-1 and J is TRBJ2-1, with 8 bases fitting TRBD1. The length of the CDR3 is 15 residues. Trimming removed 4 bases from V and 1 base from J; junction bases left unmatched: 4. CDR1 SGHRS and CDR2 YFSETQ come from the germline V gene.

The chain employs TRBV28 and TRBJ1-5; 8 nucleotides line up with TRBD1. The V gene's germline CDR1 is MDHEN and CDR2 SYDVKM. V lost 4 bases, J lost 6 bases, and 8 bases stayed unmatched. The CDR3 consists of 15 residues. CDR3 sequence reads: CASSYQTGVGQPQHF. DNA for the CDR3: TGTGCCAGCAGTTACCAGACAGGGGTCGGTCAGCCCCAGCATTTT.

This clone was seen more than once but under ten times. J is TRBJ2-7 and V is TRBV11-3, with 9 bases matching TRBD1. There are 15 residues in the CDR3. Germline values: CDR1 SGHNT, CDR2 YENEEA. The V gene end was trimmed by 5 bases and the J gene end by 1 base; junction bases not matched to a gene: 6. The CDR3 DNA reads TGTGCCAGCAGCCCCCACAGGGGGCCTTCCTACGAGCAGTACTTC. This encodes CASSPHRGPSYEQYF.